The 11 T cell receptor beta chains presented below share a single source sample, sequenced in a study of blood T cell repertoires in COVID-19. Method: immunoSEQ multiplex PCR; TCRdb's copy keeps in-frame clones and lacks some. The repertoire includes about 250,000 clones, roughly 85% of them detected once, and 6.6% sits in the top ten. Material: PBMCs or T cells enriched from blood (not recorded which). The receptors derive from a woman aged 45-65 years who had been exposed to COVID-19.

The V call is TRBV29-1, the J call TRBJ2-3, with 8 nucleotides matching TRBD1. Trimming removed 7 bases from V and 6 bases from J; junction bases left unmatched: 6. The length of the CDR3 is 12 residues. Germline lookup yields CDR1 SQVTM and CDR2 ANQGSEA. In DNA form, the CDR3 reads TGCAGCGGGGGCGGACAGGGCGATACGCAGTATTTT. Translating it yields CSGGGQGDTQYF.

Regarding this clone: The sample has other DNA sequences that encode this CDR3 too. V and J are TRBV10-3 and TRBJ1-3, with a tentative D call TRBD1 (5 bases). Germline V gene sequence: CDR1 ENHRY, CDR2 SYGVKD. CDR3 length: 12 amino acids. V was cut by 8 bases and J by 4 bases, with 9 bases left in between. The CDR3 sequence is CAIGQGGNTIYF. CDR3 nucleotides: TGTGCCATCGGGCAGGGCGGAAACACCATATATTTT.

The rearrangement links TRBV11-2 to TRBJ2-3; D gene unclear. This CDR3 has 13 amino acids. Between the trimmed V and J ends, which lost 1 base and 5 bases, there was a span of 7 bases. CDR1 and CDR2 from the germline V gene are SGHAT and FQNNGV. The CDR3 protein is CASSLGLLDTQYF. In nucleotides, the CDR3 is TGTGCCAGCAGCTTAGGACTTTTAGATACGCAGTATTTT.

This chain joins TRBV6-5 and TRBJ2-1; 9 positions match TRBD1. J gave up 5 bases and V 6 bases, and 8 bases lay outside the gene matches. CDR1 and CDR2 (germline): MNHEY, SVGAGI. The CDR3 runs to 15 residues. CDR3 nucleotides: TGTGCCAGCAGCACAGGGGGCCCATTAAACAATGAGCAGTTCTTC. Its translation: CASSTGGPLNNEQFF.

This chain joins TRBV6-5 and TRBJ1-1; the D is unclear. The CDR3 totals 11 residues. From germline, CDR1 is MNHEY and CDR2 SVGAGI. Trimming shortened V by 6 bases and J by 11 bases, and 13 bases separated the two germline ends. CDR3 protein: CASSTGSGAFF. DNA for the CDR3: TGTGCCAGCAGCACGGGGAGTGGGGCTTTCTTT.

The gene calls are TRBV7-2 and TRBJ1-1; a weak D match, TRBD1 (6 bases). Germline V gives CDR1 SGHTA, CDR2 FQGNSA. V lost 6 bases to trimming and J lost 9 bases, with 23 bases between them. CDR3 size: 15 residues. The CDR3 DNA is TGTGCCAGCAGTTTCCCGGGACAAACAGTGGAAAAAGCTTTCTTT. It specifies CASSFPGQTVEKAFF. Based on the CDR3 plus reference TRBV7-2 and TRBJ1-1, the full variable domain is GAGVSQSPSNKVTEKGKDVELRCDPISGHTALYWYRQSLGQGLEFLIYFQGNSAPDKSGLPSDRFSAERTGGSVSTLTIQRTQQEDSAVYLCASSFPGQTVEKAFFGQGTRLTVV.

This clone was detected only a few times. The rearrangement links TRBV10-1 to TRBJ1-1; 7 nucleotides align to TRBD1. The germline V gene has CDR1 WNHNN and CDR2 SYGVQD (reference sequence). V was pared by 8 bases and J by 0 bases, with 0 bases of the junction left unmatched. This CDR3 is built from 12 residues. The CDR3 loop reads CASGTVNTEAFF. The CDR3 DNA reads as TGCGCCAGCGGGACAGTGAACACTGAAGCTTTCTTT.

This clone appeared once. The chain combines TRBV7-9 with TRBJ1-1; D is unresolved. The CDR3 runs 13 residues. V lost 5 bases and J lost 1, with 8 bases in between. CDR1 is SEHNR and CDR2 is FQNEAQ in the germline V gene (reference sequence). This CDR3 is CASSPGSNTEAFF. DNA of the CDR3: TGTGCCAGCAGCCCCGGGTCGAACACTGAAGCTTTCTTT.

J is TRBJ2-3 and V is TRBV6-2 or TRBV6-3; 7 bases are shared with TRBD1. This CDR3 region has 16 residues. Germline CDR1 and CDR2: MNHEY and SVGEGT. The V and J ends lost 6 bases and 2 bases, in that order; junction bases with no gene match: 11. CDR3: CASSLRQGRSTDTQYF. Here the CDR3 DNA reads TGTGCCAGCAGCCTTCGACAGGGACGTTCCACAGATACGCAGTATTTT.

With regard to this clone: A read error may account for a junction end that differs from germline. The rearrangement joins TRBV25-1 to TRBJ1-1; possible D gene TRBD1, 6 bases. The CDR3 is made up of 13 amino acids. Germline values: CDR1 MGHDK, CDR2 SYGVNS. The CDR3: CASMGALNTEAFF. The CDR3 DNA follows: TGTGCCAGCATGGGGGCGCTGAATACTGAAGCTTTCTTT.

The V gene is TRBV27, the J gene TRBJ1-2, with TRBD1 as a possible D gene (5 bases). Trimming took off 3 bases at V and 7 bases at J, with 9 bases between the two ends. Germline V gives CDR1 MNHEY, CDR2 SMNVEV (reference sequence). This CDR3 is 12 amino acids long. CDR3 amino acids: CASSFSGGGYTF. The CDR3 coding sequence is TGTGCCAGCAGTTTTTCGGGGGGTGGCTACACCTTC.